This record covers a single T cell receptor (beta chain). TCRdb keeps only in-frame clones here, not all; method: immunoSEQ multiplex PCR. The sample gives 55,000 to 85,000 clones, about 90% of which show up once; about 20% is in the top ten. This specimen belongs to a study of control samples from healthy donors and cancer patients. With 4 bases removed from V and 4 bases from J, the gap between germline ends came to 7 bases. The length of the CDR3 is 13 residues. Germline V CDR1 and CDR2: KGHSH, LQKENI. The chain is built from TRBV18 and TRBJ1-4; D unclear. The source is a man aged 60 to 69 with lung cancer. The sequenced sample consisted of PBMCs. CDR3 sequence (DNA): TGTGCCAGCTCACGGGGTCGTAATGAAAAACTGTTTTTT. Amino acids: CASSRGRNEKLFF.